The rows below give T cell receptor beta chains drawn from one sample of a study of shared clonotypes between healthy human individuals. Generated by immunoSEQ multiplex PCR, the TCRdb table keeps only in-frame clones and is missing some. Found here are roughly 570,000 clones, 98% of them singletons; the top ten hold roughly 0.29%. Sequenced: naive CD8+ T cells sorted from blood. All receptors come from a man aged 25 to 45 in good health. The CDR3 runs from the conserved cysteine through the conserved F or W. D genes are given only for firm matches. Only some rows state a clone size, as once, few, many or a class for expanded clones.

j_call,cdr3_length,clone_size,d_call,v_call,cdr3_aa,cdr3_nt
TRBJ1-2,16,-,-,TRBV11-2,CASSPELGAAEFGYTF,TGTGCCAGCAGCCCCGAGTTAGGGGCGGCGGAATTCGGCTACACCTTC
TRBJ2-1,15,-,TRBD2,TRBV9,CASSTGTSGVNEQFF,TGTGCCAGCAGCACCGGGACTAGCGGGGTCAATGAGCAGTTCTTC
TRBJ1-2,13,-,TRBD1,TRBV19,CASSPGTGLGYTF,TGTGCCAGTAGTCCCGGGACAGGGTTGGGCTACACCTTC
TRBJ2-3,15,-,-,TRBV5-6,CASSLAGISTDTQYF,TGTGCCAGCAGCTTGGCCGGGATCAGCACAGATACGCAGTATTTT
TRBJ2-3,13,once,-,TRBV11-2,CASSSAPTDTQYF,TGTGCCAGCAGCTCCGCCCCCACAGATACGCAGTATTTT
TRBJ2-7,14,-,-,TRBV10-3,CAISETDVSYEQYF,TGTGCCATCAGCGAGACGGATGTCTCCTACGAGCAGTACTTC
TRBJ1-2,12,-,-,TRBV5-4,CASSLDGRGYTF,TGTGCCAGCAGCTTGGATGGACGTGGCTACACCTTC
TRBJ2-1,15,-,-,TRBV19,CASSMGLYSYNEQFF,TGTGCCAGTAGTATGGGACTCTACTCCTACAATGAGCAGTTCTTC
TRBJ2-7,13,-,-,TRBV5-1,CASSLTSSHEQYF,TGCGCCAGCAGCTTGACTAGCAGCCACGAGCAGTACTTC
TRBJ2-7,14,once,TRBD1,TRBV27,CASSHRDRGYEQYF,TGTGCCAGCAGTCACCGGGACAGGGGATACGAGCAGTACTTC
TRBJ2-7,14,-,-,TRBV5-1,CASSALPGPYEQYF,TGCGCCAGCAGCGCTCTACCCGGCCCCTACGAGCAGTACTTC
TRBJ2-1,15,-,TRBD2,TRBV19,CASSIAGGSYNEQFF,TGTGCCAGTAGTATTGCGGGAGGCTCCTACAATGAGCAGTTCTTC
TRBJ2-7,14,-,-,TRBV5-1,CASSLDGTYYEQYF,TGCGCCAGCAGCTTGGACGGGACCTACTACGAGCAGTACTTC
TRBJ2-1,13,-,-,TRBV25-1,CASSELDGNEQFF,TGTGCCAGCAGTGAATTAGACGGCAATGAGCAGTTCTTC
TRBJ2-1,14,-,-,TRBV6-5,CASSYEGPYNEQFF,TGTGCCAGCAGTTACGAGGGGCCATACAATGAGCAGTTCTTC
TRBJ1-2,16,-,TRBD1,TRBV4-1,CASSQIQGDGGYGYTF,TGCGCCAGCAGCCAAATACAGGGGGATGGAGGGTATGGCTACACCTTC
TRBJ2-7,13,-,TRBD2,TRBV7-9,CASRAGVGYEQYF,TGTGCCAGCAGAGCGGGGGTTGGCTACGAGCAGTACTTC
TRBJ1-5,14,-,TRBD1,TRBV19,CASSFLTGFQPQHF,TGTGCCAGTAGTTTCCTGACAGGGTTTCAGCCCCAGCATTTT
TRBJ2-2,15,-,-,TRBV5-1,CASSLLQGGTGELFF,TGCGCCAGCAGCTTGCTGCAGGGGGGAACCGGGGAGCTGTTTTTT
TRBJ2-1,18,-,TRBD2,TRBV11-3,CASSPRTEREGRDNEQFF,TGTGCCAGCAGCCCTCGGACAGAGCGGGAGGGTCGAGACAATGAGCAGTTCTTC
TRBJ2-2,18,-,TRBD2,TRBV28,CASSLLILAGDSTGELFF,TGTGCCAGCAGTTTACTTATACTAGCGGGAGATAGCACCGGGGAGCTGTTTTTT
TRBJ2-3,13,-,-,TRBV6-5,CASSYSGRDTQYF,TGTGCCAGCAGTTACTCGGGACGAGATACGCAGTATTTT
TRBJ1-5,16,-,TRBD1,TRBV18,CASSPLGQGSNQPQHF,TGTGCCAGCTCACCATTGGGACAGGGCAGCAATCAGCCCCAGCATTTT
TRBJ2-1,17,once,-,TRBV30,CAWTREGVYTGYNEQFF,TGTGCCTGGACCAGGGAGGGAGTGTACACAGGGTACAATGAGCAGTTCTTC
TRBJ2-7,15,-,-,TRBV5-5,CASSLAGAASYEQYF,TGTGCCAGCAGCTTGGCCGGGGCCGCCTCCTACGAGCAGTACTTC
TRBJ1-4,11,-,-,TRBV10-2,CASRKGWQLFF,TGCGCCAGCAGGAAAGGATGGCAACTGTTTTTT
TRBJ2-7,13,-,-,TRBV11-2,CASSLGAAYEQYF,TGTGCCAGCAGCTTAGGGGCAGCCTACGAGCAGTACTTC
TRBJ2-7,16,-,TRBD2,TRBV4-3,CASSLAGTSGSYEQYF,TGCGCCAGCAGCCTCGCCGGGACTAGCGGTTCCTACGAGCAGTACTTC
TRBJ1-1,14,-,-,TRBV7-9,CASSLPPRITEAFF,TGTGCCAGCAGCCTCCCGCCCCGGATAACTGAAGCTTTCTTT
TRBJ2-3,13,once,-,TRBV7-7,CASSLVGGDTQYF,TGTGCCAGCAGCTTAGTCGGCGGGGATACGCAGTATTTT
TRBJ1-2,14,-,TRBD1,TRBV4-1,CASSPSTGTYGYTF,TGCGCCAGCAGTCCCTCGACAGGGACGTATGGCTACACCTTC
TRBJ2-7,14,-,-,TRBV5-4,CASSLDLGQQEQYF,TGTGCCAGCAGCTTGGACCTAGGGCAACAGGAGCAGTACTTC
TRBJ2-3,14,-,-,TRBV9,CASSVGGLVGTQYF,TGTGCCAGCAGCGTAGGTGGTTTGGTTGGTACGCAGTATTTT
TRBJ2-7,14,-,-,TRBV7-9,CASSGSDKVYEQYF,TGTGCCAGCAGTGGGAGCGACAAGGTCTACGAGCAGTACTTC
TRBJ2-7,14,-,TRBD2,TRBV29-1,CSVERLAGGYEQYF,TGCAGCGTTGAAAGACTAGCGGGAGGATACGAGCAGTACTTC
TRBJ2-3,16,-,-,TRBV11-2,CASSLYGVASTDTQYF,TGTGCCAGCAGCTTATATGGGGTGGCCAGCACAGATACGCAGTATTTT
TRBJ2-5,16,-,TRBD2,TRBV7-9,CASSLISARGQETQYF,TGTGCCAGCAGCTTAATTTCAGCGCGGGGGCAAGAGACCCAGTACTTC
TRBJ2-7,14,-,-,TRBV27,CASSSGKVSGEQYF,TGTGCCAGCAGTTCAGGGAAGGTTTCGGGAGAGCAGTACTTC
TRBJ1-2,17,-,-,TRBV2,CASSEALAGGRDYGYTF,TGTGCCAGCAGTGAAGCGCTCGCGGGGGGCAGAGACTATGGCTACACCTTC
TRBJ2-7,16,-,TRBD2,TRBV23-1,CASSPPGTSGDYEQYF,TGCGCCAGCAGTCCCCCCGGGACTAGCGGCGACTACGAGCAGTACTTC
TRBJ2-7,16,-,TRBD2,TRBV29-1,CSVEAPLGLATYEQYF,TGCAGCGTTGAAGCGCCCCTAGGACTAGCTACCTACGAGCAGTACTTC
TRBJ2-3,17,once,TRBD2,TRBV9,CASSVLAGGSLADTQYF,TGTGCCAGCAGCGTACTAGCGGGAGGGTCTTTGGCAGATACGCAGTATTTT
TRBJ1-3,14,-,-,TRBV11-2,CASTRSDSGNTIYF,TGTGCCAGCACCAGGAGCGACTCTGGAAACACCATATATTTT
TRBJ1-2,11,-,-,TRBV7-9,CASSGGYGYTF,TGTGCCAGCAGTGGCGGCTATGGCTACACCTTC
TRBJ1-5,14,-,-,TRBV4-1,CASSQTSGVQPQHF,TGCGCCAGCAGCCAGACATCAGGGGTTCAGCCCCAGCATTTT
TRBJ2-2,13,-,-,TRBV27,CASSLVGTGELFF,TGTGCCAGCAGTTTGGTGGGAACCGGGGAGCTGTTTTTT
TRBJ1-5,15,-,TRBD1,TRBV19,CASKDRDLGNQPQHF,TGTGCCAGTAAAGACAGGGATTTGGGCAATCAGCCCCAGCATTTT
TRBJ2-7,13,-,-,TRBV29-1,CSVGVAGSYEQYF,TGCAGCGTTGGAGTAGCAGGGAGCTACGAGCAGTACTTC
TRBJ2-7,15,-,TRBD2,TRBV7-9,CASTPGRGQNYEQYF,TGTGCCAGCACCCCTGGGAGGGGCCAAAACTACGAGCAGTACTTC